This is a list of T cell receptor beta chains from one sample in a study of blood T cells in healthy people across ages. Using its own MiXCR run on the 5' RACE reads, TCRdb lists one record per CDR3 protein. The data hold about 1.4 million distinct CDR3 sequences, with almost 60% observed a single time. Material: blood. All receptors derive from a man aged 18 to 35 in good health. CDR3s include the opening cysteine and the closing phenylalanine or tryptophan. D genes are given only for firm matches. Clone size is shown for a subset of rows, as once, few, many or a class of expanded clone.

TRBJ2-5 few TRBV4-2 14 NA TGTGCCAGCAGCCAAGAGGGCGCCAGGGAGACCCAGTACTTC CASSQEGARETQYF
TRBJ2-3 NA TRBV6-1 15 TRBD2 TGTGCCAGCACACTCCTAGCGGGAGGTACAGAGACGCAGTATTTT CASTLLAGGTETQYF
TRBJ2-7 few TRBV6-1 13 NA TGTGCCAGCAGTGAATGGTACGGCTACGAGCAGTACTTC CASSEWYGYEQYF
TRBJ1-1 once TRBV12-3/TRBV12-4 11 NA TGTGCCAGCAGTTTATCGGGTCTGGCTTTCTTT CASSLSGLAFF
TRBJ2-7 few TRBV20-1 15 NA TGCAGTGCTAGAGACCGGGACATAGTCTCCTACGAGCAGTACTTC CSARDRDIVSYEQYF
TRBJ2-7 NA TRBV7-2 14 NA TGTGCCAGCAGCCCGCGGGCTAGTTTGGGCGAGCAGTACTTC CASSPRASLGEQYF
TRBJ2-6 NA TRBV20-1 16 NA TGCAGTGCTAGAGCCCCCGGACACTCTGGGGCCAACGTCCTGACTTTC CSARAPGHSGANVLTF
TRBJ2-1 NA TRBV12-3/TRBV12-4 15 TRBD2 TGTGCCAGCAGTTTCAGTCCTAGCGGGGGGAATGAGCAGTTCTTC CASSFSPSGGNEQFF
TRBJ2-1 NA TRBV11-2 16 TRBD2 TGTGCCAGCAGCATGATCTTGGCGGGAGGGTACAATGAGCAGTTCTTC CASSMILAGGYNEQFF
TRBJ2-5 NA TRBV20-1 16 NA TGCAGTGCTAGAGGCGGGGACTCCCGGGGGCCTGAGACCCAGTACTTC CSARGGDSRGPETQYF
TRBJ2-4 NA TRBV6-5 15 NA TGTGCCAGCAGTTACAATCCCGTAGCCAAAAACATTCAGTACTTC CASSYNPVAKNIQYF
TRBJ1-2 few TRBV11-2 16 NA TGTGCCAGCAGCTTAGAGATTCGACCCAACCCTCGGGGCTACACCTTC CASSLEIRPNPRGYTF
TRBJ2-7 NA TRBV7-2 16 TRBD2 TGTGCCAGCAGCCGATTCGGAGGGACTAGTCCCTACGAGCAGTACTTC CASSRFGGTSPYEQYF
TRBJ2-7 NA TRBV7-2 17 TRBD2 TGTGCCAGCAGCTTAGCCCTGACGGGGGGGTCTAACAATGAGCAGTACTTC CASSLALTGGSNNEQYF
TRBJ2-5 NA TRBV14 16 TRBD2 TGTGCCAGCAGCCAAGCTAGCGGGAGGCCCTACAATGAGCAGTACTTC CASSQASGRPYNEQYF
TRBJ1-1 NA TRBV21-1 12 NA TGTGCCAGCCCAAAACCTCCGGATGCAGCTTTCTTT CASPKPPDAAFF
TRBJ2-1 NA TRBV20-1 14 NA TGCAGTGCTAGGCGGCTAGCGAGTAACAATGAGCAGTTCTTC CSARRLASNNEQFF
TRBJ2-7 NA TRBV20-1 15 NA TGCAGTGCTAGAGTCCCGGGGCAACCTTCCTACGAGCAGTACTTC CSARVPGQPSYEQYF
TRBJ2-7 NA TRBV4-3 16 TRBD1 TGCGCCAGCAGCCAAGACCGGACAGGGGGCTTTTACGAGCAGTACTTC CASSQDRTGGFYEQYF
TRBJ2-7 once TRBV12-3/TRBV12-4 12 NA TGTGCCAGCAAAGGGAACACCTGCGAGCAGTACTTC CASKGNTCEQYF
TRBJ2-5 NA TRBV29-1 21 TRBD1 TGCAGCGTTGTTCCGGCCCTTGGGACCGGGACAGGAGCCCAAGCCCAAGAGACCCAGTACTTC CSVVPALGTGTGAQAQETQYF
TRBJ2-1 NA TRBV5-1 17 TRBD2 TGCGCCAGCAGCTTGTTGACTAGCGGGAGGTCCTCCAATGAGCAGTTCTTC CASSLLTSGRSSNEQFF
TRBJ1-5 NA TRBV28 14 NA TGTGCCAGCCGCCAAGGTGGGGACGGTCAGCCCCAGCATTTT CASRQGGDGQPQHF
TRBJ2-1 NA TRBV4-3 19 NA TGCGCCAGCAGCCAAGAAGATATGGGAGTGGGTATCTCCTACAATGAGCAGTTCTTC CASSQEDMGVGISYNEQFF
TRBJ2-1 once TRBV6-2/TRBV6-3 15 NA TGTGCCAGCAGTCCCGTGGAGCGGGCCTACAATGAGCAGTTCTTC CASSPVERAYNEQFF
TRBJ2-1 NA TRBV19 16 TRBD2 TGTGCCAGTAGGAGAGCGGGACTAGCGGGAGTCAATGAGCAGTTCTTC CASRRAGLAGVNEQFF
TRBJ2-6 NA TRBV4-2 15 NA TGTGCCAGCAGCCAAGAGGGGTCCGGGGCCAACGTCCTGACTTTC CASSQEGSGANVLTF
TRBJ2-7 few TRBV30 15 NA TGTGCCTGGAGTGCAGCCACCGGGGCTAGCTACGAGCAGTACTTC CAWSAATGASYEQYF
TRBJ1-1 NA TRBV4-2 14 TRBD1 TGTGCCAGCAGCCAGGACAGGTTGATCACTGAAGCTTTCTTT CASSQDRLITEAFF
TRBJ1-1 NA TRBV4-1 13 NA TGCGCCAGCAGCCAAGAGATAAACACTGAAGCTTTCTTT CASSQEINTEAFF
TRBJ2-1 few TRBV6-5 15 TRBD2 TGTGCCAGCAGTACCCTAGCGGGAGCGAAAAATGAGCAGTTCTTC CASSTLAGAKNEQFF
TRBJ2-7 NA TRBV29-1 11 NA TGCAGCGTTGTTGCACTATACGAGCAGTACTTC CSVVALYEQYF
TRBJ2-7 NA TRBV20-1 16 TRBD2 TGCAGTGCTAGAGATTATACTAGCGGGACCTCCTACGAGCAGTACTTC CSARDYTSGTSYEQYF
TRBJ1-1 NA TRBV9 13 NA TGTGCCAGCAGCACACAGGGAAGCACTGAAGCTTTCTTT CASSTQGSTEAFF
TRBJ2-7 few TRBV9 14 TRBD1 TGTGCCAGCAGCGTAGGTGCAGGGGGCTACGAGCAGTACTTC CASSVGAGGYEQYF
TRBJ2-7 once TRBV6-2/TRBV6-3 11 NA TGTGCCAGCAGTCAGCCTTACGAGCAGTACTTC CASSQPYEQYF
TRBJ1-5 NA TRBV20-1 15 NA TGCAGTGCTAGGAATGTAGGAGGCACCGGTCAGCCCCAGCATTTT CSARNVGGTGQPQHF
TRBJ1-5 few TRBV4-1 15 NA TGCGCCAGCAGCCAAGAATCAGGGGACAATCAGCCCCAGCATTTT CASSQESGDNQPQHF
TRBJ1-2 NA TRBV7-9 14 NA TGTGCCAGCAGCCGGGCTGACCTGACGGGGGGCTACACCTTC CASSRADLTGGYTF
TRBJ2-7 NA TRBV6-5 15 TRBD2 TGTGCCAGCAGGGTGAGCAGCGGGGGCTCCTACGAGCAGTACTTC CASRVSSGGSYEQYF
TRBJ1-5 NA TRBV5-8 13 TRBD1 TGTGCCAGCAACCCCCAGGGGGATCAGCCCCAGCATTTT CASNPQGDQPQHF
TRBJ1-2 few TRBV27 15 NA TGTGCCAGCAGCTACCGTGGGCTTTATGCGGATGGCTACACCTTC CASSYRGLYADGYTF
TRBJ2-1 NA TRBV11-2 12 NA TGTGCCAGCAGCCACCTTGTCAGTGAGCAGTTCTTC CASSHLVSEQFF
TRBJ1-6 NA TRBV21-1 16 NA TGTGCCAGCAGCGCAAGGGACAGGAAAGACGGTTCACCCCTCCACTTT CASSARDRKDGSPLHF
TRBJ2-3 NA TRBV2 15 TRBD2 TGTGCCAGCAGTGAAGCTAGCGGGAGAACAGATACGCAGTATTTT CASSEASGRTDTQYF
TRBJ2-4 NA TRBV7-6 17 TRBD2 TGTGCCAGCAGCTTAGAACTAGCGGGAAGGGCCAAAAACATTCAGTACTTC CASSLELAGRAKNIQYF
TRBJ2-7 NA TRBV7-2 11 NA TGTGCCAGCAGCTTAGTGGGGTCCCCGTACTTC CASSLVGSPYF
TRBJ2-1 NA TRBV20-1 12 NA TGCAGGGCGGGACAACCCTACAATGAGCAGTTCTTC CRAGQPYNEQFF